The sequence of this T cell receptor (beta chain) was determined in a study of T cells in Graves' hyperthyroidism and ophthalmopathy. Study-wide points: Model predictions of ophthalmopathy came a median around 6.5 months before onset.

There are a few counts of this clonotype. Antigen: not known. This CDR3 spans 13 amino acids. Germline lookup yields CDR1 LGHDT and CDR2 YNNKEL (reference sequence). Trimming pared 0 bases from V and 5 bases from J, leaving 5 bases between. Graves' hyperthyroidism without ophthalmopathy progression within 18 months was termed stable. Together with thyroid ultrasound, orbital computed tomography, serum thyroxine and TRAb, clinical symptoms were used for diagnoses. PBMCs stemmed from under 11 ml fresh peripheral blood. Amplification yielded TCR beta CDR3 regions, with RNA transcripts as the source. Primed by the HTBI set, a first-round RT-PCR was run on the TCR CDR3. TCRdb re-called the multiplex PCR reads with MiXCR, one entry per CDR3 protein. Of around 350,000 distinct CDR3 sequences listed, more than 20% were seen once; the top ten hold more than 60%.

This chain uses TRBV3-1 with TRBJ1-5, with unresolved D. The sample taken for sequencing was blood. This receptor was taken from a man aged 45-60 years with Graves' hyperthyroidism. The CDR3 loop reads CASSQDGDQPQHF. The CDR3 DNA reads as TGTGCCAGCAGCCAAGATGGGGATCAGCCCCAGCATTTT.